A single sample is the source of the 10 T cell receptor beta chains below, sequenced in a study of persistence of HIV-infected CD4 T cells. The antigens these receptors bind are not known. Cells were stimulated with overlapping HIV-1 Gag 15-mer peptides. CD40L/CD69 double-negative CD45RO-high memory CD4+ T cells were collected. Sequencing used immunoSEQ version 4 in survey mode. The repertoire was sequenced with immunoSEQ multiplex PCR; TCRdb's copy has only in-frame clones and lacks some. This table holds more than 30,000 clones, 75% to 85% found once. The input for sequencing was CD4+ T cells sorted from PBMCs after approximately 19-hour stimulation, taken from a patient who received antiretroviral therapy. These receptors were taken from an adult woman with HIV who was CMV-seropositive.

This clone has just one count. This chain uses TRBV10-3 with TRBJ2-1; perhaps TRBD1 as D (5 bases). CDR3 size: 16 residues. Germline V gene lookup returns CDR1 ENHRY and CDR2 SYGVKD. Trimming left V 1 base short and J 4 bases short, with 14 bases between. The CDR3: CAISEWRQGSYNEQFF. The CDR3 DNA is TGTGCCATCAGTGAGTGGCGGCAGGGTTCTTACAATGAGCAGTTCTTC.

The chain carries TRBV7-2 and TRBJ2-2, with no clear D. The V gene lost 1 base and the J gene lost 5 bases, with 8 bases spanning the gap. This CDR3 is built from 14 residues. Germline values: CDR1 SGHTA, CDR2 FQGNSA. CDR3 bases: TGTGCCAGCAGCTTAGGGAAACGGACCGGGGAGCTGTTTTTT. It specifies CASSLGKRTGELFF. The full variable domain, with the rest looked up from reference TRBV7-2 and TRBJ2-2, is GAGVSQSPSNKVTEKGKDVELRCDPISGHTALYWYRQSLGQGLEFLIYFQGNSAPDKSGLPSDRFSAERTGGSVSTLTIQRTQQEDSAVYLCASSLGKRTGELFFGEGSRLTVL.

This sequence joins TRBV7-2 and TRBJ2-3, with D uncertain. V lost 4 bases and J lost 2, with 10 bases in between. The CDR3 is made up of 14 amino acids. Per the germline V gene, CDR1 is SGHTA and CDR2 is FQGNSA. CDR3 coding DNA: TGTGCCAGCAGCTACGGGCAGCTCACAGATACGCAGTATTTT. Protein: CASSYGQLTDTQYF.

The genes are TRBV6-2 or TRBV6-3 and TRBJ1-5, with a possible D match to TRBD1 (5 bases). This CDR3 comprises 19 residues. CDR1 MNHEY and CDR2 SVGEGT come from the germline V gene. V lost 2 bases and J lost 3, with 23 bases in between. The CDR3, as DNA: TGTGCCAGCAGTTACGGTTGGGGGACGGGACCGTCGTTCAATCAGCCCCAGCATTTT. This translates into CASSYGWGTGPSFNQPQHF.

This rearrangement joins TRBV9 to TRBJ2-2; 11 positions match TRBD1. After removal of 3 bases from V and 5 bases from J, the junction contained 6 bases not matched to a gene. Germline V gives CDR1 SGDLS, CDR2 YYNGEE. This CDR3 contains 16 residues. The CDR3 loop is CASSAGTGGRTGELFF. As DNA, the CDR3 is TGTGCCAGCAGCGCCGGGACAGGGGGTAGGACCGGGGAGCTGTTTTTT.

This sequence joins TRBV27 and TRBJ2-6; TRBD1 matches 8 bases. The CDR3 is 17 amino acids. Germline V gives CDR1 MNHEY, CDR2 SMNVEV (reference sequence). After removal of 3 bases from V and 0 bases from J, the junction contained 4 bases not matched to a gene. CDR3 amino acids: CASSLTGVSSGANVLTF. The DNA of the CDR3 is TGTGCCAGCAGTTTGACAGGGGTATCCTCTGGGGCCAACGTCCTGACTTTC.

The gene calls are TRBV10-2 and TRBJ2-1; possibly TRBD1 for D (5 bases). This CDR3 has 14 amino acids. V gave up 10 bases and J gave up 1 base, with 14 bases separating them. Germline V gives CDR1 WSHSY, CDR2 SAAADI. CDR3 protein: CATTPDRSYNEQFF. The DNA for the CDR3 is TGCGCCACCACCCCCGACAGATCCTACAATGAGCAGTTCTTC.

In regard to this clone: One end of the junction does not line up with germline, which may come from a read error. The sample contains more than one DNA sequence encoding this CDR3. The CDR3 sequence is CASSLNRPQGTQYF. CDR3 sequence (DNA): TGTGCCAGCAGTCTCAACAGGCCCCAAGGGACCCAGTACTTC. This chain links TRBV7-2 with TRBJ2-5, with D possibly TRBD1 on 5 matching bases. The CDR3 is 14 amino acids. Germline assignment: CDR1 SGHTA and CDR2 FQGNSA. The whole variable domain, remainder taken from reference TRBV7-2 and TRBJ2-5, is GAGVSQSPSNKVTEKGKDVELRCDPISGHTALYWYRQSLGQGLEFLIYFQGNSAPDKSGLPSDRFSAERTGGSVSTLTIQRTQQEDSAVYLCASSLNRPQGTQYFGPGTRLLVL.

This clone was counted a single time. V usage is TRBV3-1 (or the pseudogene TRBV3-2) and J usage is TRBJ2-3; 9 nucleotides agree with TRBD2. Per germline, CDR1 LGHDT and CDR2 YNNKEL (reference sequence). The CDR3 covers 16 residues. J lost 5 bases, V lost 4 bases, and 10 bases had no gene match. CDR3 coding DNA: TGTGCCAGCAGCCTGTATGCGGGAGGGTTGGGAGATACGCAGTATTTT. It is translated as CASSLYAGGLGDTQYF.

The chain joins TRBV5-6 to TRBJ2-1; 7 bases agree with TRBD1. The germline V gene has CDR1 SGHDT and CDR2 YYEEEE. This CDR3 region has 14 residues. Germline trimming cut 3 bases from V and 4 bases from J; bases unmatched to any gene: 4. CDR3 nucleotides: TGTGCCAGCAGCTCCATGACAGGGTACAATGAGCAGTTCTTC. Translation gives CASSSMTGYNEQFF. Combining the CDR3 with reference TRBV5-6 and TRBJ2-1 gives the whole variable domain DAGVTQSPTHLIKTRGQQVTLRCSPKSGHDTVSWYQQALGQGPQFIFQYYEEEERQRGNFPDRFSGHQFPNYSSELNVNALLLGDSALYLCASSSMTGYNEQFFGPGTRLTVL.